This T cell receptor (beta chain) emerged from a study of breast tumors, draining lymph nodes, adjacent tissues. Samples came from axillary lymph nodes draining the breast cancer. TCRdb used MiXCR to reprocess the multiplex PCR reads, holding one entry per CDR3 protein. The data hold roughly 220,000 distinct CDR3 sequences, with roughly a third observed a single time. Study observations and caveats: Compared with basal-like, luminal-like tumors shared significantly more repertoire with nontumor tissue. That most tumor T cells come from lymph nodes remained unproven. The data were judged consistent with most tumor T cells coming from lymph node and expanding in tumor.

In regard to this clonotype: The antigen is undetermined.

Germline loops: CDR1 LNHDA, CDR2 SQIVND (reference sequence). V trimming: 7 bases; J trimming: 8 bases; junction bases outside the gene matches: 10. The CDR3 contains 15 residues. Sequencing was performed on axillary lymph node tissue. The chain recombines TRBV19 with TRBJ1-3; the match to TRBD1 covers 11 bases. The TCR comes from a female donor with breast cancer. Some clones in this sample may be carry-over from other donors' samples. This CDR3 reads CASTPGQGAVDTIYF. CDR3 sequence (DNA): TGTGCCAGTACCCCCGGACAGGGGGCGGTGGACACCATATATTTT.